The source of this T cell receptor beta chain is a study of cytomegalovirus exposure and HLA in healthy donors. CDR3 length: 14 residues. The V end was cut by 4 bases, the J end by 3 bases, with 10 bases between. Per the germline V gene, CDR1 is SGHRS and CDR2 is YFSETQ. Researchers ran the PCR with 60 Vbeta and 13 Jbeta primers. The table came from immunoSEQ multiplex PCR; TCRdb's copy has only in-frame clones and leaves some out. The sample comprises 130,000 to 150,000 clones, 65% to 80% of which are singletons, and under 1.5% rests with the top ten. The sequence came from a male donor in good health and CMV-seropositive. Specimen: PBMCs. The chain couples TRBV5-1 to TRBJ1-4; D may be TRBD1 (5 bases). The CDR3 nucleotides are TGCGCCAGCAGCCCAGGGTTGGCTAATGAAAAACTGTTTTTT. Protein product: CASSPGLANEKLFF. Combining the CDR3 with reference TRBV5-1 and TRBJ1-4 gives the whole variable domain KAGVTQTPRYLIKTRGQQVTLSCSPISGHRSVSWYQQTPGQGLQFLFEYFSETQRNKGNFPGRFSGRQFSNSRSEMNVSTLELGDSALYLCASSPGLANEKLFFGSGTQLSVL.